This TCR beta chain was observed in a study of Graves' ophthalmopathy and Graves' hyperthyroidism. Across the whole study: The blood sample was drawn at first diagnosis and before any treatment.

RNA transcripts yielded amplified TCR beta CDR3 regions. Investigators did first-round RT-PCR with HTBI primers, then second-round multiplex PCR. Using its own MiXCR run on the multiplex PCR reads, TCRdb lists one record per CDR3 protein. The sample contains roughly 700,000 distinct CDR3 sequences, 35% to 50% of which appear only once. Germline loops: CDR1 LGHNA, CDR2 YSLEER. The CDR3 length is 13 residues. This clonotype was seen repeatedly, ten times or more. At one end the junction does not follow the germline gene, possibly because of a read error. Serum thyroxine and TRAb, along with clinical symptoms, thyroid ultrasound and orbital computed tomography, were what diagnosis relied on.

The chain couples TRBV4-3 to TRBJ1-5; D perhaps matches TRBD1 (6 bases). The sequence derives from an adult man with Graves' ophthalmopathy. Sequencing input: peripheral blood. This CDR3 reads CASSQDRNQPQHF. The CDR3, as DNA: TGTGCCAGCAGTCAGGACAGAAATCAGCCCCAGCATTTT.